A selection of T cell receptor beta chains follows, all from one sample in a study of T cell responses to AZD1222 COVID-19 vaccine. Sequencing used immunoSEQ multiplex PCR; TCRdb keeps in-frame clones, though not all of them. The sample includes more than 120,000 clones, roughly 92% of them seen just once. The specimen comprised peripheral blood, sampled 28 days after the second AZD1222 dose. The receptors shown here come from an adult who received the AZD1222 COVID-19 vaccine. Each CDR3 is given with its conserved first and last residue. D genes are given only for firm matches.

D gene: .; V gene: TRBV19; J gene: TRBJ2-2; CDR3 length: 14; CDR3 DNA: TGTGCCAGTAGTATAGTCCACACGGGCGGGGAGCTGTTTTTT; CDR3 protein: CASSIVHTGGELFF
D gene: .; V gene: TRBV6-5; J gene: TRBJ1-3; CDR3 length: 15; CDR3 DNA: TGTGCCAGCAGCCCGGGACGGATCTCTGGAAACACCATATATTTT; CDR3 protein: CASSPGRISGNTIYF
D gene: .; V gene: TRBV9; J gene: TRBJ1-1; CDR3 length: 14; CDR3 DNA: TGTGCCAGCAGCGTAGAGGGTGGAGGCACTGAAGCTTTCTTT; CDR3 protein: CASSVEGGGTEAFF
D gene: .; V gene: TRBV19; J gene: TRBJ1-5; CDR3 length: 17; CDR3 DNA: TGTGCCAGTAGTAAGCTCCCCGGGGAGGGAACCAATCAGCCCCAGCATTTT; CDR3 protein: CASSKLPGEGTNQPQHF
D gene: .; V gene: TRBV7-2; J gene: TRBJ1-1; CDR3 length: 16; CDR3 DNA: TGTGCCAGCAGCGCTCGAGGGGGGCTGAGTCGCACTGAAGCTTTCTTT; CDR3 protein: CASSARGGLSRTEAFF
D gene: .; V gene: TRBV12-3/TRBV12-4; J gene: TRBJ1-1; CDR3 length: 12; CDR3 DNA: TGTGCCAGCAGGGGCGGGTACACTGAAGCTTTCTTT; CDR3 protein: CASRGGYTEAFF
D gene: TRBD1; V gene: TRBV28; J gene: TRBJ1-2; CDR3 length: 14; CDR3 DNA: TGTGCCGACCAACCCCGGGACAGGGCTGGGGGCTACACCTTC; CDR3 protein: CADQPRDRAGGYTF
D gene: .; V gene: TRBV11-1; J gene: TRBJ2-7; CDR3 length: 14; CDR3 DNA: TGTGCCAGCAGCTTAAGACGGAATTCCTACGAGCAGTACTTC; CDR3 protein: CASSLRRNSYEQYF
D gene: TRBD1; V gene: TRBV6-6; J gene: TRBJ1-2; CDR3 length: 13; CDR3 DNA: TGTGCCAGCGAGGGGACAGACCTCTATGGCTACACCTTC; CDR3 protein: CASEGTDLYGYTF
D gene: .; V gene: TRBV7-9; J gene: TRBJ2-1; CDR3 length: 11; CDR3 DNA: TGTGCCAGCAGCTTTACCGATGAGCAGTTCTTC; CDR3 protein: CASSFTDEQFF
D gene: .; V gene: TRBV28; J gene: TRBJ1-2; CDR3 length: 13; CDR3 DNA: TGTGCCAGCAGTCTCTCGAATGGCTATGGCTACACCTTC; CDR3 protein: CASSLSNGYGYTF
D gene: TRBD1; V gene: TRBV7-9; J gene: TRBJ1-6; CDR3 length: 14; CDR3 DNA: TGTGCCAGCACCCAGGGACAGGAAAATTCACCCCTCCACTTT; CDR3 protein: CASTQGQENSPLHF
D gene: .; V gene: TRBV18; J gene: TRBJ1-3; CDR3 length: 13; CDR3 DNA: TGTGCCAGCTCCCCAGGGGCTGGAAACACCATATATTTT; CDR3 protein: CASSPGAGNTIYF
D gene: .; V gene: TRBV18; J gene: TRBJ2-5; CDR3 length: 12; CDR3 DNA: TGTGCCAGCTCTCCCCGACCAGAAACGGCGTACTTC; CDR3 protein: CASSPRPETAYF